The rows below give T cell receptor beta chains drawn from one sample of a study of esophageal squamous cell carcinoma under preoperative chemotherapy. Each CDR3 protein gets one entry after TCRdb re-called the PCR reads with MiXCR. The sample contains roughly 30,000 distinct CDR3 sequences, about half of which appear only once. The sample here was taken from a patient given preoperative chemotherapy. Source of these receptors: a human donor with esophageal squamous cell carcinoma. The donor label of this sample is uncertain. The CDR3 runs from the conserved cysteine through the conserved F or W. A D gene is named only where the DNA matches it firmly. The listing skips clone size in some rows; elsewhere it reads once, few, many or a size class.

d_call	v_call	clone_size	j_call	cdr3_aa	cdr3_nt
.	TRBV12-3/TRBV12-4	few	TRBJ2-6	CANLEGANVLTF	TGTGCCAACTTAGAGGGGGCCAACGTCCTGACTTTC
.	TRBV7-9	.	TRBJ2-4	CARSLGPGVKNIQYF	TGTGCCCGCAGCTTGGGGCCGGGAGTCAAAAACATTCAGTACTTT
TRBD2	TRBV12-3/TRBV12-4	.	TRBJ2-4	CARSGDRGRNTQYF	TGTGCGAGGAGCGGGGACCGTGGCCGGAACACTCAGTACTTC
.	TRBV7-8	many	TRBJ2-7	CASSLESGEVGYEQYF	TGTGCCAGCAGCTTAGAGTCGGGAGAAGTTGGGTACGAGCAGTACTTC
TRBD2	TRBV7-2	.	TRBJ2-3	CASSSTSGGSVPNTQYF	TGTGCCAGCAGCAGCACCTCGGGCGGGAGTGTACCAAATACGCAGTACTTT
.	TRBV7-2	.	TRBJ2-3	CASSYDINTDALYF	TGTGCCAGCAGTTATGACATAAACACAGATGCGCTGTATTTT
.	TRBV12-3/TRBV12-4	.	TRBJ1-3	CASSLQGHSGNTIYF	TGTGCCAGCAGTTTACAGGGACACTCTGGAAACACCATATATTTT
TRBD2	TRBV7-8	.	TRBJ2-3	CASSTGGVFSTDTQYF	TGTGCCAGCAGCACCGGGGGGGTGTTTAGCACAGATACGCAGTATTTT
.	TRBV7-2	.	TRBJ2-4	CASSPSGLRAKNTQYF	TGTGCCAGCAGCCCCTCGGGGCTGAGAGCCAAAAACACTCAGTACTTC
TRBD2	TRBV7-3	.	TRBJ2-4	CASSFVPGGGIQDIQYF	TGTGCCAGCAGCTTCGTACCGGGGGGAGGGATCCAAGACATTCAGTACTTC
.	TRBV7-6	.	TRBJ2-2	CALQAVSTDTLFF	TGTGCCCTCCAGGCTGTGAGCACAGATACGCTGTTTTTT
TRBD2	TRBV7-2	once	TRBJ2-5	CASSLVGSGGVQETQYF	TGTGCCAGCAGCTTAGTGGGGAGCGGGGGGGTCCAAGAGACCCAGTACTTC
.	TRBV4-1	.	TRBJ2-7	CASSSYRVPYEQYF	TGCGCCAGCAGCTCCTACAGGGTCCCCTACGAGCAGTACTTC
.	TRBV11-3	.	TRBJ2-5	CASSLGQGTEETQYF	TGTGCCAGCAGCTTGGGGCAGGGAACAGAAGAGACCCAGTACTTC
.	TRBV7-6	.	TRBJ2-3	CAGIGGRGPGTQYF	TGTGCGGGGATCGGGGGCAGGGGCCCAGGGACCCAGTATTTC
.	TRBV27	.	TRBJ1-2	CASSPDRLYGYTF	TGTGCCAGCAGTCCTGACAGGCTCTATGGCTACACCTTC
.	TRBV20-1	.	TRBJ2-1	CSARDLLSPSSYNEQFF	TGCAGTGCTAGAGATCTTTTATCGCCGAGCTCCTACAATGAGCAGTTCTTC
TRBD2	TRBV7-9	once	TRBJ2-6	CASSLMELAETLTF	TGTGCCAGCAGCTTAATGGAACTAGCGGAGACCCTGACTTTC
TRBD1	TRBV20-1	.	TRBJ2-1	CSARGPGQGGYEQFF	TGCAGTGCTAGGGGACCGGGACAGGGGGGATATGAGCAGTTCTTC
TRBD2	TRBV5-8	many	TRBJ2-3	CASSLWGTSGTDTQYF	TGTGCCAGCAGCTTGTGGGGGACTAGCGGGACAGATACGCAGTATTTT
TRBD1	TRBV7-3	.	TRBJ2-2	CASSSYTQGAGELFF	TGTGCCAGCAGCTCGTATACACAGGGGGCCGGGGAGCTGTTTTTT
.	TRBV6-1	few	TRBJ1-2	CASSEEDLGYTF	TGTGCCAGCAGTGAAGAGGACCTCGGCTACACCTTC
.	TRBV7-3	.	TRBJ2-7	CASSLSGGGGTNAQYF	TGTGCCAGCAGCTTAAGTGGTGGAGGTGGAACCAATGCGCAGTACTTC
.	TRBV11-2	.	TRBJ2-3	CARGSGGRGPETQYF	TGTGCCAGGGGGTCCGGGGGGCGTGGCCCAGAGACCCAGTATTTC
.	TRBV7-2	.	TRBJ2-1	CASSLDVWGAGGQFF	TGTGCCAGCAGCTTAGACGTATGGGGGGCAGGGGGGCAGTTCTTC
TRBD2	TRBV7-3	few	TRBJ2-5	CASSLTSGTFSYNEQYF	TGTGCCAGCAGCTTAACAAGCGGGACCTTCTCCTACAATGAGCAGTACTTC
TRBD2	TRBV7-6	few	TRBJ2-4	CASSRAGESYNEQYF	TGTGCCAGCAGTAGGGCGGGAGAGTCCTACAATGAGCAGTACTTC
TRBD2	TRBV7-2	.	TRBJ2-3	CASSAEGVAGGRDTQYF	TGTGCCAGCAGTGCGGAGGGGGTAGCGGGGGGGCGAGATACCCAGTATTTC
TRBD2	TRBV6-1	.	TRBJ2-3	CVSSELGGSATDIQYF	TGTGTCAGCAGTGAATTGGGGGGGAGCGCCACAGATATTCAGTATTTT
.	TRBV19	.	TRBJ2-3	CASSEVAVSTDTQYF	TGTGCCAGTAGCGAAGTGGCGGTCAGCACAGATACGCAGTATTTT
TRBD2	TRBV7-2	.	TRBJ2-3	CASTTSGTNTGKQYF	TGTGCCAGCACCACTAGCGGAACGAACACCGGTAAGCAGTATTTT
.	TRBV11-1	many	TRBJ2-2	CASIPSGAFTSGELFF	TGTGCCAGCATCCCCAGTGGGGCATTTACGTCCGGGGAGCTGTTTTTT
.	TRBV7-2	many	TRBJ2-5	CASSPDIGQKETQYF	TGTGCCAGCAGCCCAGATATCGGACAGAAAGAGACCCAGTACTTC
.	TRBV7-9	medium-sized	TRBJ2-3	CASSLGGASSTDTQYF	TGTGCCAGCAGCTTAGGGGGAGCGTCTAGCACAGATACGCAGTATTTT
TRBD2	TRBV7-2	.	TRBJ2-7	CASSSRGVYNEQYF	TGTGCCAGCAGCTCGCGGGGGGTCTACAATGAGCAGTACTTC